Following are 8 T cell receptor beta chains from one sample sequenced in a study of PD-L1 blockade in urothelial cancer. Clones were read by immunoSEQ multiplex PCR, and TCRdb kept only the in-frame ones, dropping some. Among under 60,000 clones, 84% were seen once, and the ten largest hold around 3.2%. Time point given: pretreatment peripheral blood. The source material was PBMCs, sampled around atezolizumab (anti-PD-L1) treatment. The receptor set was obtained from a man between 70 and 80 years old with urothelial cancer.

The genes are TRBV5-5 and TRBJ2-7; possible D gene TRBD1, 6 bases. Germline-derived CDR1 and CDR2 are SGHKS and YYEKEE (reference sequence). This CDR3 region has 13 residues. Trimming took 4 bases from V and 4 from J, leaving 12 bases between them. The DNA of the CDR3 is TGTGCCAGCAGCGCTAGACAGGTATACGAGCAGTACTTC. Protein sequence: CASSARQVYEQYF.

The chain carries TRBV28 and TRBJ2-1, with 9 bases matching TRBD2. There are 14 residues in the CDR3. The germline V gene has CDR1 MDHEN and CDR2 SYDVKM. The V gene end was trimmed by 6 bases and the J gene end by 2 bases; junction bases not matched to a gene: 2. CDR3 region: CASRLAGAYNEQFF. The CDR3 region has the DNA TGTGCCAGCAGGTTAGCGGGGGCCTACAATGAGCAGTTCTTC.

A note on this clone: At the DNA level, this CDR3 is encoded by other sequences in the same sample as well. The chain has TRBV2 and TRBJ2-1, with 8 bases aligning to TRBD1. Germline V gene data show CDR1 as SNHLY and CDR2 as FYNNEI. J gave up 4 bases and V 6 bases, and 5 bases lay outside the gene matches. The CDR3 has 14 residues. CDR3 loop: CASSSDRAYNEQFF. The CDR3 region has the DNA TGTGCCAGCAGCTCGGACAGGGCTTACAATGAGCAGTTCTTC.

The genes are TRBV5-4 and TRBJ1-2; the D is unclear. Germline loops: CDR1 SGHNT, CDR2 YYREEE (reference sequence). V lost 4 bases, J lost 5 bases, and 9 bases lay in between. CDR3 length: 12 residues. The DNA for the CDR3 is TGTGCCAGCAGCACGGCTAGGTATGGCTACACCTTC. Amino acid sequence: CASSTARYGYTF. Variable domain in full (rest from reference TRBV5-4 and TRBJ1-2): ETGVTQSPTHLIKTRGQQVTLRCSSQSGHNTVSWYQQALGQGPQFIFQYYREEENGRGNFPPRFSGLQFPNYSSELNVNALELDDSALYLCASSTARYGYTFGSGTRLTVV.

This chain connects TRBV29-1 to TRBJ1-2; D may be TRBD1 (6 bases). The CDR3 has 12 amino acids. Germline CDR1 reads SQVTM; CDR2 reads ANQGSEA. V lost 3 bases, J lost 6 bases, and 11 bases lay in between. The DNA of the CDR3 is TGCAGCGTTGACTTCGGACAGAATGGCTACACCTTC. Residues: CSVDFGQNGYTF.

In DNA, the CDR3 is TGTGCCAGCAGCTTAGGGGGTCGGACAGGGGAAGAGCAGTACTTC. Translation gives CASSLGGRTGEEQYF. The chain combines TRBV7-2 with TRBJ2-7, with 9 bases lining up with TRBD1. The V gene end was trimmed by 1 base and the J gene end by 7 bases; junction bases not matched to a gene: 8. CDR1 is SGHTA, CDR2 FQGNSA, per germline. CDR3 length: 15 residues.

The rearrangement joins TRBV18 to TRBJ1-3, with D perhaps TRBD1 (5 bases). Per germline, CDR1 KGHSH and CDR2 LQKENI. V was shortened by 3 bases and J by 4 bases, with 13 bases between the two germline ends. The CDR3 loop spans 15 amino acids. The CDR3 coding sequence is TGTGCCAGCTCACCGCCGACAGATATGGGAAACACCATATATTTT. Its translation is CASSPPTDMGNTIYF.

The V and J genes are TRBV19 and TRBJ2-1; a weak D match, TRBD2 (5 bases). This CDR3 contains 16 residues. Germline V CDR1 and CDR2: LNHDA, SQIVND (reference sequence). V lost 1 base and J 3 bases, leaving 13 bases between the germline ends. The CDR3 loop is CASSIGLTGNYNEQFF. The DNA of the CDR3 is TGTGCCAGTAGTATAGGATTGACGGGGAACTACAATGAGCAGTTCTTC.